This T cell receptor beta chain was found in a study of blood T cell repertoires in COVID-19. Study-level information: Acute and convalescent COVID-19 samples came from the United States, Italy and Spain.

Authors' data handling: Amplified reference gene primers provided the basis for estimating nucleated cell counts. TCRdb's table, derived via immunoSEQ multiplex PCR, lists solely in-frame clones and lacks some. The D gene and trimming were derived from the DNA, and the V and J assignments and clone size from that table. This table has hundreds of thousands of clones, about 90% appearing once. Unmatched junction bases numbered 8, after V lost 3 bases and J lost 7 bases. Germline-derived CDR1 and CDR2 are KGHDR and SFDVKD. The CDR3 extends over 16 amino acids. Source material: peripheral blood. The chain is built from TRBV24-1 and TRBJ2-1; 10 bases line up with TRBD2. This clonotype originated in a woman in her 50s with COVID-19, enrolled during active disease. CDR3 nucleotide sequence: TGTGCCACCAGTGATGAGCCTAGCGGGGGACTTAATGAGCAGTTCTTC. Translating gives CATSDEPSGGLNEQFF.